Listed below are T cell receptor beta chains from one sample, sequenced in a study of blood T cells in healthy people across ages. TCRdb re-called the 5' RACE reads through MiXCR, storing one row per CDR3 protein. The sample has 650,000 to 800,000 distinct CDR3 sequences, under 65% seen once. The sequenced sample consisted of blood. The receptors were gathered from a woman at least 80 years old in good health. Each CDR3 is given with its conserved first and last residue. Each record gives: CDR3 protein, V gene, J gene, clone size. Where a row states a size, it is once, few, many or the class of an expanded clone; other rows omit it.

CASSLPGALEEQFF	TRBV27	TRBJ2-1	few
CSARKAQLKNEQFF	TRBV20-1	TRBJ2-1	many
CASRRGVSYEQYF	TRBV27	TRBJ2-7	many
CASRGLAGNEQFF	TRBV6-5	TRBJ2-1	.
CASLGTGTEAFF	TRBV7-9	TRBJ1-1	.
CASSMQVNTGELFF	TRBV3-1	TRBJ2-2	few
CASSFARDTQYF	TRBV12-3/TRBV12-4	TRBJ2-3	many
CSARDPGRGTYNEQFF	TRBV20-1	TRBJ2-1	.
CASSLGGSVSYNEQFF	TRBV4-3	TRBJ2-1	.
CASSLAETVYNEQFF	TRBV7-9	TRBJ2-1	.
CSADEKDTQYF	TRBV20-1	TRBJ2-3	few
CATMEGSISGANVLTF	TRBV28	TRBJ2-6	.
CASSYSTWDLNYGYTF	TRBV6-5	TRBJ1-2	few
CASSGGGRRYGQFF	TRBV2	TRBJ2-1	.
CSAPLQPNYGYTF	TRBV20-1	TRBJ1-2	many
CSVGIAGPKEQYF	TRBV29-1	TRBJ2-7	.
CASSPGLKSSYEQYF	TRBV18	TRBJ2-7	few
CASSFRQGNNEQFF	TRBV7-2	TRBJ2-1	many
CASSLAISGQGYEQYF	TRBV5-1	.	.
CASNPTGTGNYEQYF	TRBV28	.	once
CASSVVEANEQFF	TRBV7-2	TRBJ2-1	.
CASTASENYEQYF	TRBV6-6	TRBJ2-7	many
CASSLGSGTGAETQYF	TRBV13	TRBJ2-5	.
CASSFDRSTYNEQFF	TRBV5-1	TRBJ2-1	.
CASSQSGYSNQPQHF	TRBV28	TRBJ1-5	.
CASSRGGQDNNEQFF	TRBV4-3	TRBJ2-1	.
CASSPLGVVVTDTQYF	TRBV4-2	TRBJ2-3	.
CASSLLGELGGQFF	TRBV5-1	TRBJ2-1	.
CASSPSPGQGVGTEAFF	TRBV5-1	TRBJ1-1	.
CAWRPPGSYNEQYF	TRBV30	TRBJ2-7	.
CASGKVRGRHNSTYEQYF	TRBV21-1	TRBJ2-7	.
CASSLSLDEQFF	TRBV5-1	TRBJ2-1	many
CASSTGRRFYNEQFF	TRBV21-1	TRBJ2-1	many
CASSSGLGLADTQYF	TRBV7-9	TRBJ2-3	.
CATSRDTGYQETQYF	TRBV15	TRBJ2-5	.
CAGWTGKASEQFF	TRBV5-1	TRBJ2-1	many
CASRSPGGLDYSYNEQFF	TRBV7-2	TRBJ2-1	.
CASSSWTSGVYQETQYF	TRBV7-8	TRBJ2-5	.
CASSVDRVYNSPLHF	TRBV5-1	TRBJ1-6	.
CASSEAPGEQYF	TRBV2	TRBJ2-4	.